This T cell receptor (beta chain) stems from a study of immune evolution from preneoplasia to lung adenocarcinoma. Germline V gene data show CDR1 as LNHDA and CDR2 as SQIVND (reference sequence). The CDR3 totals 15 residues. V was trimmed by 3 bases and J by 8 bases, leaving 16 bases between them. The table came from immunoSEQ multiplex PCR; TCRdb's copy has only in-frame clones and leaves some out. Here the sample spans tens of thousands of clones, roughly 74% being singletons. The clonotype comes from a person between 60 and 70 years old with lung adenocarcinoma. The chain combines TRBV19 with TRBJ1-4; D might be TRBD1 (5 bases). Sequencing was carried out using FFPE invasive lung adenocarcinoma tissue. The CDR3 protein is CASSIRGDGGEKLFF. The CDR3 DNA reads TGTGCCAGTAGTATCAGAGGGGACGGAGGGGAAAAACTGTTTTTT.